This T cell receptor (beta chain) was observed in a study of cytomegalovirus exposure and HLA in healthy donors. The study, taken as a whole, reports: It was confirmed in vitro that a few of the CMV-associated chains were specific for CMV antigens. High specificity and sensitivity for cytomegalovirus status were reported for the classifier.

The assay was immunoSEQ multiplex PCR, and TCRdb's table has in-frame clones only and misses some. The sample lists 70,000 or so clones, about 94% occurring once. A note on this clone: Its antigen remains unidentified.

CDR1 is SGHTA, CDR2 FQGTGA, per germline. The J segment lost 2 bases and the V segment lost 4 bases, leaving 5 bases of the junction unmatched. This CDR3 is built from 17 residues. Sequenced input: PBMCs. This TCR was sampled from a woman between 18 and 30 years old in good health and CMV-seronegative. The chain carries TRBV7-3 and TRBJ2-3; 14 positions match TRBD2. The CDR3 nucleotides are TGTGCCAGCAGCTCCGGACTAGCGGGGGGCTACACAGATACGCAGTATTTT. As protein: CASSSGLAGGYTDTQYF.